This T cell receptor beta chain was captured in a study of T-cell memory formation after mild COVID-19. Study-wide background: Largely, the TCR clusters proved donor specific. General study points: Most CD4+ clones that shrank were in CM and EM, while CD8+ ones turned up in EMRA. Several responding clones turned up in pre-infection memory, indicating that cross-reactive memory may have taken part. Second-wave clones reaching peak frequency on day 37 lacked confirmed SARS-CoV-2 specificity.

Looked up from germline, CDR1 is SGHVS and CDR2 is FNYEAQ. The CDR3 is 12 residues long. V shed 2 bases and J shed 5 bases, with 6 bases lying between them. MiXCR, applied by TCRdb to the 5' RACE reads, yields one record per CDR3 protein. The sample includes around 140,000 distinct CDR3 sequences, 6% to 7% seen only once; the top ten take about 2.1%. This clonotype was counted many times. Antigen specificity is unknown. The sample taken for sequencing was PBMCs or a T cell subset sorted from them (not recorded which). The TCR was taken from an adult woman who had mild COVID-19 (a few samples of this study predate the infection). Cell type and time point are not known. The genes are TRBV7-6 and TRBJ2-5; maybe TRBD2 (6 bases). CDR3 protein: CASSLRGETQYF. CDR3 coding DNA: TGTGCCAGCAGCTTACGGGGGGAGACCCAGTACTTC.